Sequencing of this TCR beta chain was carried out in a study of blood T cell repertoires in COVID-19. Study at large: Acute-phase and convalescent COVID-19 samples originated in the United States, Italy and Spain. In each case, the material was cDNA or gDNA derived from T cells, B-cell-depleted T cells, or PBMCs.

The CDR3 length is 13 residues. Trimming took off 4 bases at V and 7 bases at J, with 10 bases between the two ends. Germline CDR1 and CDR2: LNHDA and SQIVND (reference sequence). As processed by the authors: Estimation of nucleated cell counts was performed using reference gene primer amplification. Method: immunoSEQ multiplex PCR; TCRdb's copy keeps in-frame clones and lacks some. V and J calls and clone size are those listed in that table; D and trimming were worked out from the DNA. The sample has 31,000 or so clones; 75% to 90% are singletons. The genes are TRBV19 and TRBJ1-4; tentative D call: TRBD1 (5 bases). Sample: peripheral blood. The clonotype originates from a man older than 75 with acute or convalescent COVID-19. The CDR3 coding sequence is TGTGCCAGTAGTAATTCAGGGCTTGAAAAACTGTTTTTT. It encodes CASSNSGLEKLFF.